Below are 17 T cell receptor beta chains sequenced from a single sample in a study of OX40 agonist ivuxolimab in advanced cancers. Using immunoSEQ multiplex PCR, the repertoire was profiled, and TCRdb retains in-frame clones only, with some absent. Of fewer than 90,000 clones in the sample, about 91% are singletons; the top ten hold approximately 0.8%. The input for sequencing was CD4+ or CD8+ T cells sorted from blood, taken in a trial of the OX40 agonist ivuxolimab. The receptors come from an adult with an advanced solid tumor such as melanoma, head and neck, liver or kidney cancer.

The CDR3 nucleotides are TGTGCCAGTAGTGTTAGCTCAGAGACCCAGTACTTC. Its translation: CASSVSSETQYF. The chain joins TRBV19 to TRBJ2-5, with D uncertain. Per the germline V gene, CDR1 is LNHDA and CDR2 is SQIVND (reference sequence). The CDR3 runs to 12 residues. Trimming stripped 5 bases from V and 4 bases from J, with 8 bases between.

The chain carries TRBV19 and TRBJ2-1; 7 bases are shared with TRBD1. Germline V gene sequence: CDR1 LNHDA, CDR2 SQIVND (reference sequence). The CDR3 covers 14 residues. The J segment lost 6 bases and the V segment lost 8 bases, leaving 10 bases of the junction unmatched. Written as DNA, the CDR3 is TGTGCCAGTGGCTCTCGACAGGGAAGCAATGAGCAGTTCTTC. Amino acids: CASGSRQGSNEQFF.

The V gene is TRBV7-8, the J gene TRBJ2-5; TRBD2 is a possible D gene (5 bases). Trimming took 3 bases from V and 10 from J, leaving 9 bases between them. This CDR3 is built from 11 residues. Germline CDR1 SGHVS, CDR2 FQNEAQ. This CDR3 is CASSFGRGQYF. The CDR3 DNA reads as TGTGCCAGCAGCTTTGGACGGGGCCAGTACTTC. The variable domain in full, completed from reference TRBV7-8 and TRBJ2-5, reads GAGVSQSPRYKVAKRGQDVALRCDPISGHVSLFWYQQALGQGPEFLTYFQNEAQLDKSGLPSDRFFAERPEGSVSTLKIQRTQQEDSAVYLCASSFGRGQYFGPGTRLLVL.

The rearrangement uses TRBV7-9 and TRBJ2-6, with D maybe TRBD1 (5 bases). Germline V CDR1 and CDR2: SEHNR, FQNEAQ (reference sequence). The germline V and J ends were trimmed by 5 bases and 0 bases, with 14 bases remaining between them. The CDR3 extends over 17 amino acids. CDR3 DNA: TGTGCCAGCAGCCCTTGGGGCCCTACCTCTGGGGCCAACGTCCTGACTTTC. It yields the protein CASSPWGPTSGANVLTF. The full variable domain, rest sourced from reference TRBV7-9 and TRBJ2-6, is DTGVSQNPRHKITKRGQNVTFRCDPISEHNRLYWYRQTLGQGPEFLTYFQNEAQLEKSRLLSDRFSAERPKGSFSTLEIQRTEQGDSAMYLCASSPWGPTSGANVLTFGAGSRLTVL.

The table lists this clone with a few counts. The rearrangement joins TRBV30 to TRBJ2-7; D gene unclear. The CDR3 has 13 amino acids. Deletions cut 0 bases from V and 3 bases from J, with 9 bases between. Looked up from germline, CDR1 is GTSNPN and CDR2 is SVGIG (reference sequence). The CDR3 region has the DNA TGTGCCTGGAGTGTTTCAATCTACTACGAGCAGTACTTC. It codes for CAWSVSIYYEQYF.

The table lists this clone with a count of one. The rearrangement joins TRBV9 to TRBJ1-2; 7 bases fit TRBD1. This CDR3 is 17 amino acids long. Germline CDR1 is SGDLS and CDR2 is YYNGEE. With 4 bases clipped from V and 8 bases from J, the junction kept 20 bases outside the gene matches. In DNA, the CDR3 is TGTGCCAGCAGCTTGGGACAGCTCCCACTCCTAGCCGGGGGCTACACCTTC. Its translation is CASSLGQLPLLAGGYTF. Variable domain in full (rest from reference TRBV9 and TRBJ1-2): DSGVTQTPKHLITATGQRVTLRCSPRSGDLSVYWYQQSLDQGLQFLIQYYNGEERAKGNILERFSAQQFPDLHSELNLSSLELGDSALYFCASSLGQLPLLAGGYTFGSGTRLTVV.

V is TRBV18 and J is TRBJ2-7; the D gene is possibly TRBD2 (5 bases). CDR3 length: 15 amino acids. The germline gives CDR1 KGHSH, CDR2 LQKENI. V was trimmed by 3 bases and J by 0 bases, leaving 12 bases between them. The CDR3 protein is CASSPDSSSSYEQYF. The CDR3 region has the DNA TGTGCCAGCTCACCGGACTCCTCGAGCTCCTACGAGCAGTACTTC.

V usage is TRBV28 and J usage is TRBJ2-5; 12 bases map to TRBD1. This CDR3 has 15 residues. Germline V lookup: CDR1 MDHEN, CDR2 SYDVKM. Trimming at V came to 2 bases and at J to 11 bases, leaving 9 bases not matched to a gene. For the CDR3, the DNA is TGTGCCAGCAGTTTAGGGGGGACAGGGGGCGCGACGCAGTACTTC. Protein product: CASSLGGTGGATQYF.

The V and J genes are TRBV5-8 and TRBJ2-3; TRBD2 matches at 7 bases. Germline-derived CDR1 and CDR2 are SGHTS and YDEGEE. The junction had 4 bases not matched to a gene; V was cut back by 4 bases and J by 5 bases. The CDR3 is 13 residues long. For the CDR3, the DNA is TGTGCCAGCAGCCCTAGCGGTAGAGATACGCAGTATTTT. This encodes CASSPSGRDTQYF.

J is TRBJ2-7 and V is TRBV6-5; 7 bases fit TRBD1. Germline-derived CDR1 and CDR2 are MNHEY and SVGAGI. Trimming at V came to 10 bases and at J to 7 bases, leaving 7 bases not matched to a gene. The CDR3 length is 11 residues. CDR3 residues: CATGQVGEQYF. DNA of the CDR3: TGTGCCACAGGACAGGTAGGGGAGCAGTACTTC.

V is TRBV12-5 and J is TRBJ1-1, with 9 bases identical to TRBD1. V was clipped by 6 bases and J by 4 bases; unmatched bases: 6. CDR1 and CDR2 from the germline V gene are LGHNT and FRNRAP. The CDR3 has 14 residues. The CDR3 region has the DNA TGTGCTAGTGGGTGGACAGGGGAAGGCACTGAAGCTTTCTTT. Its protein is CASGWTGEGTEAFF.

CDR3 residues: CASSLAGGQWYNEQFF. The CDR3 DNA reads TGTGCCAGCAGCTTAGCCGGGGGGCAGTGGTACAATGAGCAGTTCTTC. This chain links TRBV11-2 with TRBJ2-1; D might be TRBD2 (7 bases). The CDR3 contains 16 residues. The germline V gene has CDR1 SGHAT and CDR2 FQNNGV. V dropped 1 base and J dropped 4 bases, with 14 bases sitting between them.

The chain combines TRBV9 with TRBJ2-5; tentatively, D is TRBD2 (6 bases). Germline V CDR1 and CDR2: SGDLS, YYNGEE. V was shortened by 3 bases and J by 5 bases, with 20 bases between the two germline ends. The CDR3 spans 16 residues. In DNA form, the CDR3 reads TGTGCCAGCAGCGCTGCCGGGAGCCTCCTTCCGGAGACCCAGTACTTC. It specifies CASSAAGSLLPETQYF. Supplemented by reference TRBV9 and TRBJ2-5, the full variable domain reads DSGVTQTPKHLITATGQRVTLRCSPRSGDLSVYWYQQSLDQGLQFLIQYYNGEERAKGNILERFSAQQFPDLHSELNLSSLELGDSALYFCASSAAGSLLPETQYFGPGTRLLVL.

CDR3 sequence: CASRDREYNEQFF. CDR3 DNA: TGTGCCAGCAGGGACAGGGAGTACAATGAGCAGTTCTTC. The chain employs TRBV6-1 and TRBJ2-1, with 8 bases matching TRBD1. The CDR3 has 13 amino acids. Germline V gene data show CDR1 as MNHNS and CDR2 as SASEGT. V gave up 6 bases and J gave up 4 bases; unmatched junction bases: 2.

This clone was detected only a few times. The chain has TRBV2 and TRBJ2-7, with 7 bases identical to TRBD2. J was trimmed by 0 bases and V by 3 bases; bases with no gene match: 5. This CDR3 region has 15 residues. Per the germline V gene, CDR1 is SNHLY and CDR2 is FYNNEI. The CDR3 here is CASSERLAGSYEQYF. The CDR3 DNA sequence: TGTGCCAGCAGTGAGAGGTTAGCGGGCTCCTACGAGCAGTACTTC.

The rearrangement uses TRBV29-1 and TRBJ2-3; the D is unclear. With 2 bases removed from V and 0 bases from J, the gap between germline ends came to 9 bases. Germline CDR1 is SQVTM and CDR2 is ANQGSEA. The CDR3 spans 14 residues. This chain's CDR3 is CSVERSTSTDTQYF. The DNA of the CDR3 is TGCAGCGTTGAACGATCTACAAGCACAGATACGCAGTATTTT.

The chain joins TRBV28 to TRBJ1-1; 10 bases match TRBD1. This CDR3 is built from 14 residues. From germline, CDR1 is MDHEN and CDR2 SYDVKM. The V and J ends lost 6 bases and 4 bases, in that order; junction bases with no gene match: 5. The CDR3 region has the DNA TGTGCCAGCAGGACAGGGGGCACGGGCACTGAAGCTTTCTTT. It translates to CASRTGGTGTEAFF.